A selection of T cell receptor beta chains follows, all from one sample in a study of blood T cells in healthy people across ages. Using its own MiXCR run on the 5' RACE reads, TCRdb lists one record per CDR3 protein. The table records hundreds of thousands of distinct CDR3 sequences, over 20% of them present only once. The sample consisted of blood. These receptors were taken from a man between 70 and 80 years old in good health. Both conserved end residues are part of each CDR3. Fields, in order: V gene, J gene, clone size, CDR3 protein. Size tells how often a clone was seen (once, few, many) or the class of an expanded clone, and some rows leave it out.

TRBV2	TRBJ2-2	NA	CARGLGQGNTGELFF
TRBV20-1	TRBJ2-7	NA	CSARGTSGGYEQYF
TRBV12-3/TRBV12-4	TRBJ2-1	NA	CASGQIRLAYNEQFF
TRBV7-9	TRBJ1-6	few	CASSSLGGSYNSPLHF
TRBV20-1	TRBJ2-7	few	CSAREGLAGPYGQYF
TRBV4-3	TRBJ2-1	NA	CASRRGSLNEQFF
TRBV11-2	TRBJ1-6	few	CASSLPGQGNSPLHF
TRBV3-1	NA	NA	CASSHRRAGPNEQFF
TRBV7-9	TRBJ2-3	many	CASSFVSGDTQYF
TRBV5-4	TRBJ2-1	NA	CASSLGRERANEQFF
TRBV6-2/TRBV6-3	TRBJ2-5	many	CASSYSPLETQYF
TRBV29-1	TRBJ2-5	NA	CSASEGDETQYF
TRBV11-2	TRBJ2-7	once	CASSPSGGGLHYEQYF
TRBV6-2/TRBV6-3	NA	few	CASSYEEGYEQYF
TRBV7-2	TRBJ2-3	few	CASRTYSGRVADTQYF
TRBV7-2	TRBJ2-5	NA	CASTKTQGLGEQYF
TRBV2	TRBJ1-5	few	CANSETGKNQPQHF
TRBV4-1	TRBJ2-2	NA	CASSQAQNTGELFF
TRBV6-2/TRBV6-3	TRBJ2-3	few	CASSYSASTDTQYF
TRBV18	TRBJ2-4	NA	CASSPPEGVQYF
TRBV5-6	TRBJ2-1	NA	CASSLRAGNNEQFF
TRBV10-2	TRBJ2-2	few	CASSLGGVGTGELFF
TRBV5-1	TRBJ1-2	NA	CASSLGTGFYGYTF
TRBV20-1	TRBJ2-1	few	CSALLGGASSYNEQFF
TRBV29-1	TRBJ2-3	few	CSVDTGTDTQYF
TRBV6-5	TRBJ1-5	few	CAILSRGQPQHF
TRBV20-1	TRBJ2-3	few	CSARRGAPIEAQYF
TRBV7-9	TRBJ2-7	NA	CASSPQTGYEQYF
TRBV20-1	TRBJ1-5	NA	CSATPDSSNQPQHF
TRBV5-1	TRBJ2-1	NA	CASSLVTSGTYNEQFF
TRBV20-1	NA	NA	CSAKAISGQGAPNEQFF
TRBV5-1	TRBJ2-7	few	CASASDLSYEQYF
TRBV6-6	TRBJ2-3	many	CASTWGASDTQYF
TRBV7-3	TRBJ1-1	few	CASSKDIDTEAFF
TRBV7-9	TRBJ2-5	NA	CASSMGGGGSKTQYF
TRBV20-1	TRBJ1-5	NA	CSARENSNQPQHF
TRBV9	TRBJ2-5	few	CASSSGTSPETQYF
TRBV12-3/TRBV12-4	TRBJ1-1	many	CASTMPGTGAFF
TRBV6-2/TRBV6-3	TRBJ1-1	few	CASSSPDRGNTEAFF
TRBV6-5	TRBJ2-1	few	CASSYSVATRSYNEQFF
TRBV11-2	TRBJ2-4	NA	CASSLDTRGLRAKNIQYF
TRBV15	TRBJ1-2	once	CATSRDYNSNYGYTF
TRBV3-1	NA	NA	CASSQDRASGRQFF
TRBV28	TRBJ2-5	many	CASSLSGLETQYF
TRBV20-1	TRBJ2-2	NA	CSARGHGTVNTGELFF
TRBV5-1	TRBJ2-5	many	CASSLGDRGFPNQETQYF
TRBV5-1	TRBJ1-1	NA	CASSSPGQGFTEAFF
TRBV20-1	TRBJ2-5	many	CSARQSVGLETQYF
TRBV6-1	TRBJ2-1	few	CASSDLELARRSNEQFF
TRBV5-1	TRBJ2-5	few	CASSQGRSEETQYF
TRBV29-1	TRBJ2-6	many	CSVGGGANVLTF
TRBV12-3/TRBV12-4	TRBJ1-2	few	CASTGLDGYTF
TRBV28	TRBJ2-5	many	CASSISLTGEETQYF
TRBV7-2	TRBJ1-2	few	CASSLEVYSYGYTF
TRBV24-1	NA	few	CATSGTGYETQYF
TRBV5-1	TRBJ2-3	NA	CASSLDRPSTDTQYF
TRBV29-1	TRBJ2-7	many	CSVGGLAGTYEQYF